This TCR beta chain was observed in a study of blood T cell repertoires in COVID-19. The repertoire was sequenced with immunoSEQ multiplex PCR; TCRdb's copy has only in-frame clones and lacks some. Of about 130,000 clones in the sample, around nine tenths were seen once. Germline-derived CDR1 and CDR2 are MNHNY and SVGAGI (reference sequence). Trimming removed 4 bases at V and 4 bases at J, with 18 bases between. The CDR3 sequence is 16 residues long. The receptor was isolated from a woman in her 70s with COVID-19, enrolled during active disease. The chain uses TRBV6-6 and TRBJ2-3; TRBD2 might be the D (6 bases). The source material was peripheral blood. CDR3 protein: CASSSQPWGVADTQYF. The CDR3 DNA reads as TGTGCCAGCAGTTCCCAACCTTGGGGGGTGGCAGATACGCAGTATTTT.